Sequencing of this T cell receptor beta chain was carried out in a study of T cells expressing NK-cell markers. TCRdb reprocessed the 5' RACE reads, keeping one entry per CDR3 protein, no DNA. The sample data list 150,000 to 200,000 distinct CDR3 sequences. The CDR3 runs to 12 residues. The specimen was blood T cells: a sorted CD56 or NKG2C T cell subset, CD4+ or CD8+ T cells, or bulk PBMC T cells (not recorded which). The sequence was collected from a man aged 18 to 70 in good health. The J gene is TRBJ2-5, the V gene TRBV1. TRBV1 is designated a pseudogene. The CDR3 sequence: CTSSQDQETQYF.